The 9 T cell receptor beta chains listed next were all sequenced from one sample in a study of OX40 agonist ivuxolimab in advanced cancers. Repertoires were generated with immunoSEQ multiplex PCR, while TCRdb's copy carries only in-frame clones and drops some. The table shows some 66,000 clones, with around 87% occurring only once. Sample: CD4+ or CD8+ T cells sorted from blood, taken in a trial of the OX40 agonist ivuxolimab. Receptors originate from an adult with an advanced solid tumor such as melanoma, head and neck, liver or kidney cancer.

The chain links TRBV7-2 to TRBJ1-3; 7 bases are a match to TRBD1. V lost 1 base to trimming and J lost 0 bases; unmatched junction nucleotides: 12. The CDR3 is 19 amino acids. Germline assignment: CDR1 SGHTA and CDR2 FQGNSA. CDR3 nucleotide sequence: TGTGCCAGCAGCTTAGGCAGAGGACAGGCCACCTACTCTGGAAACACCATATATTTT. Protein: CASSLGRGQATYSGNTIYF.

The chain couples TRBV7-3 to TRBJ2-1, with TRBD1 as a possible D gene (5 bases). Trimming cost V 5 bases and J 10 bases, with 15 bases left between them. The CDR3 is 13 residues long. Germline CDR1 reads SGHTA; CDR2 reads FQGTGA. The CDR3 loop is CASSIHLGVEQFF. CDR3 nucleotide sequence: TGTGCCAGCAGCATCCACCTAGGGGTGGAGCAGTTCTTC.

The chain carries TRBV5-6 and TRBJ1-5; 7 bases map to TRBD1. CDR3 length: 15 amino acids. Germline-derived CDR1 and CDR2 are SGHDT and YYEEEE. Trimming took 3 bases from V and 4 from J; bases not matched to a gene: 7. CDR3 loop: CASSSGQPLNQPQHF. CDR3 DNA sequence: TGTGCCAGCAGCTCGGGACAGCCTCTTAATCAGCCCCAGCATTTT.

This clone was found once. The J gene is TRBJ2-6, the V gene TRBV18; 7 bases line up with TRBD1. V was pared by 1 base and J by 4 bases, with 7 bases of the junction left unmatched. CDR1 is KGHSH, CDR2 LQKENI, per germline. CDR3 length: 17 residues. DNA for the CDR3: TGTGCCAGCTCACCACTTGTGACAGGGTACGGGGCCAACGTCCTGACTTTC. This codes for CASSPLVTGYGANVLTF.

The rearrangement uses TRBV5-1 and TRBJ1-6, with D possibly matching TRBD1 (6 bases). In germline, CDR1 is SGHRS, CDR2 YFSETQ. Trimming cost V 2 bases and J 6 bases, with 9 bases left between them. There are 14 residues in the CDR3. The CDR3: CASSFGQTNSPLHF. CDR3 nucleotide sequence: TGCGCCAGCAGCTTCGGACAGACTAATTCACCCCTCCACTTT.

The rearrangement joins TRBV9 to TRBJ1-6; possibly TRBD1 for D (6 bases). The CDR3 totals 16 residues. V shed 3 bases and J shed 8 bases, with 18 bases lying between them. Germline V gene data show CDR1 as SGDLS and CDR2 as YYNGEE. The CDR3 nucleotides are TGTGCCAGCAGCGACAGGGAACCAACCATTCATTCACCCCTCCACTTT. Its protein product is CASSDREPTIHSPLHF.

This clone has more than one count but fewer than ten. The chain links TRBV29-1 to TRBJ2-3; TRBD1 matches 8 bases. With 4 bases clipped from V and 6 bases from J, the junction kept 6 bases outside the gene matches. Germline assignment: CDR1 SQVTM and CDR2 ANQGSEA. The CDR3 totals 13 residues. In DNA form, the CDR3 reads TGCAGCGTTGGAAACAGGGGGACCGATACGCAGTATTTT. Translation gives CSVGNRGTDTQYF.

The V call is TRBV30, the J call TRBJ1-2; D is possibly TRBD1 (6 bases). Germline loops: CDR1 GTSNPN, CDR2 SVGIG (reference sequence). The germline V and J ends were trimmed by 2 bases and 5 bases, with 9 bases remaining between them. CDR3 length equals 12 residues. CDR3 sequence reads: CAWSYTGYGYTF. In nucleotides, the CDR3 is TGTGCCTGGAGTTATACAGGGTATGGCTACACCTTC.

V is TRBV5-6 and J is TRBJ2-3; 10 positions match TRBD2. The CDR3 is made up of 17 amino acids. The germline CDR1 and CDR2 sequences are SGHDT and YYEEEE. J lost 3 bases, V lost 2 bases, and 9 bases had no gene match. The CDR3 coding sequence is TGTGCCAGCAGCTTTCCTCGGGCTAGCGGGGGTACAGATACGCAGTATTTT. It codes for CASSFPRASGGTDTQYF. The whole variable domain, remainder taken from reference TRBV5-6 and TRBJ2-3, is DAGVTQSPTHLIKTRGQQVTLRCSPKSGHDTVSWYQQALGQGPQFIFQYYEEEERQRGNFPDRFSGHQFPNYSSELNVNALLLGDSALYLCASSFPRASGGTDTQYFGPGTRLTVL.